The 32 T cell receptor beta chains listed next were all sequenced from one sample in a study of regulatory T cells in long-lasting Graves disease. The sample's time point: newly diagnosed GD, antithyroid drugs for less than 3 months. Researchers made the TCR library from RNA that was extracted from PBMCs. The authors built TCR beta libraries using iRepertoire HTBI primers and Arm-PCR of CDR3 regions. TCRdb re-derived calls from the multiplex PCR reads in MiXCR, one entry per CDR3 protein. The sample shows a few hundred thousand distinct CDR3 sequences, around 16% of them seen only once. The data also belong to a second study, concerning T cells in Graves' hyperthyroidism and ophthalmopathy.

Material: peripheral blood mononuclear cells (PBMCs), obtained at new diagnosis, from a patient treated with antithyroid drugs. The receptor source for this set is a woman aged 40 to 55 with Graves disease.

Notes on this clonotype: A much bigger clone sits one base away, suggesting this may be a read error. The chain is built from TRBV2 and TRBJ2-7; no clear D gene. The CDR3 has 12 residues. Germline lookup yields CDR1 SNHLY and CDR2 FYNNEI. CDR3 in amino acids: CASSDSSYGQYF. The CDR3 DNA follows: TGTGCCAGCAGTGATAGTTCTTACGGGCAGTACTTC.

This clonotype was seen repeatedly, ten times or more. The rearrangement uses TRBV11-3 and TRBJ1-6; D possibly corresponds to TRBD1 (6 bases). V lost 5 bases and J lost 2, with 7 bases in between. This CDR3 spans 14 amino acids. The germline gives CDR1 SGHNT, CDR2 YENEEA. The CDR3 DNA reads TGTGCCAGCAGCGGACAGCCCTATAATTCACCCCTCCACTTT. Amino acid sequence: CASSGQPYNSPLHF.

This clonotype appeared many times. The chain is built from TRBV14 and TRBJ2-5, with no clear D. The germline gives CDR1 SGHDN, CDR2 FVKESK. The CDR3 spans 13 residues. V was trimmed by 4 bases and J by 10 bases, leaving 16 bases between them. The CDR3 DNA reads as TGTGCCAGCAGCCGTGCTTATCTGGGAAACCAGTACTTC. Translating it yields CASSRAYLGNQYF. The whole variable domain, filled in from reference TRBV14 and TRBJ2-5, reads EAGVTQFPSHSVIEKGQTVTLRCDPISGHDNLYWYRRVMGKEIKFLLHFVKESKQDESGMPNNRFLAERTGGTYSTLKVQPAELEDSGVYFCASSRAYLGNQYFGPGTRLLVL.

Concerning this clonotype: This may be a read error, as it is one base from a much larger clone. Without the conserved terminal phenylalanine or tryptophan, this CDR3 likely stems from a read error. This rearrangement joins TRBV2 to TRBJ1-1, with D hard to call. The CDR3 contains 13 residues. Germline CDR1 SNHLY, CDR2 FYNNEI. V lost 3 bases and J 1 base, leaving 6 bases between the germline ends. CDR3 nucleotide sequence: TGTGCCAGCAGTGATTTGGCGAACACTGAAGCTTTCTCT. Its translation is CASSDLANTEAFS.

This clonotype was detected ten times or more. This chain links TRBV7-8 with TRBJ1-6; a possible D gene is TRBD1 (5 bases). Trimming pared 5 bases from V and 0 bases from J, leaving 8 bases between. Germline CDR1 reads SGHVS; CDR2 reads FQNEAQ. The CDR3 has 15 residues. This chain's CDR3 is CASSTDSSYNSPLHF. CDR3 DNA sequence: TGTGCCAGCAGCACCGACAGCTCCTATAATTCACCCCTCCACTTT. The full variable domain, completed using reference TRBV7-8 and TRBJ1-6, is GAGVSQSPRYKVAKRGQDVALRCDPISGHVSLFWYQQALGQGPEFLTYFQNEAQLDKSGLPSDRFFAERPEGSVSTLKIQRTQQEDSAVYLCASSTDSSYNSPLHFGNGTRLTVT.

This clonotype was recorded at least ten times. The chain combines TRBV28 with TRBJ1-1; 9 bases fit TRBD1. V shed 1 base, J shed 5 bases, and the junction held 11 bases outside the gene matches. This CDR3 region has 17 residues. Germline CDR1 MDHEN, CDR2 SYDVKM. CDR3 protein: CASSLLGPGQGETEAFF. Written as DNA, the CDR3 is TGTGCCAGCAGTTTATTGGGACCGGGACAGGGAGAGACTGAAGCTTTCTTT.

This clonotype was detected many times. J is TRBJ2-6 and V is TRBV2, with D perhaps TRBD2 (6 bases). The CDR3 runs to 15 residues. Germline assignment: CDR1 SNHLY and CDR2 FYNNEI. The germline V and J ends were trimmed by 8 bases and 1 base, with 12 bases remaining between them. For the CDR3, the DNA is TGTGCCAGCGGGTTGGGGGGATCTGGGGCCAACGTCCTGACTTTC. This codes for CASGLGGSGANVLTF. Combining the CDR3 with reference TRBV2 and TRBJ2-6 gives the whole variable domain EPEVTQTPSHQVTQMGQEVILRCVPISNHLYFYWYRQILGQKVEFLVSFYNNEISEKSEIFDDQFSVERPDGSNFTLKIRSTKLEDSAMYFCASGLGGSGANVLTFGAGSRLTVL.

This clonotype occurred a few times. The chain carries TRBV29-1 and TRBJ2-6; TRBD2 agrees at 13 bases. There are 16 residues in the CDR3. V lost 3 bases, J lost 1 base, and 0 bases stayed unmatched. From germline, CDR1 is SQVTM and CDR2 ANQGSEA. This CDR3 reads CSVETSGGSGANVLTF. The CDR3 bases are TGCAGCGTTGAGACTAGCGGGGGGTCTGGGGCCAACGTCCTGACTTTC.

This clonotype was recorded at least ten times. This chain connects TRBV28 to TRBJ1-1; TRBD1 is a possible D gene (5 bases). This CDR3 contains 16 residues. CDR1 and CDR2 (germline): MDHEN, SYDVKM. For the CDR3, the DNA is TGTGGCTCCGGGGGGATCGTTCTCCCAGGCGACACTGAAGCTTTCTTT. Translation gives CGSGGIVLPGDTEAFF.

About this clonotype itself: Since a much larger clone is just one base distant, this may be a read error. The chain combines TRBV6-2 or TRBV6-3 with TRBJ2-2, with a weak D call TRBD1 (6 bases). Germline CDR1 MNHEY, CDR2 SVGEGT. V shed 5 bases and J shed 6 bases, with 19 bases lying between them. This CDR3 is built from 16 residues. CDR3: CASSEGPGVFAGELFF. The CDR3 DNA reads TGTGCCAGCAGTGAAGGCCCAGGGGTATTCGCCGGGGAGCTGTTTTTT.

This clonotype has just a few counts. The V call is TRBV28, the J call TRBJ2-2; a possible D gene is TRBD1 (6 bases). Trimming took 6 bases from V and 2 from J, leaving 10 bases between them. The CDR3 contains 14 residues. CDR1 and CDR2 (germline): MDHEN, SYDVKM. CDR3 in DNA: TGTGCCAGCAGCAACAGGGATAACACCGGGGAGCTGTTTTTT. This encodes CASSNRDNTGELFF.

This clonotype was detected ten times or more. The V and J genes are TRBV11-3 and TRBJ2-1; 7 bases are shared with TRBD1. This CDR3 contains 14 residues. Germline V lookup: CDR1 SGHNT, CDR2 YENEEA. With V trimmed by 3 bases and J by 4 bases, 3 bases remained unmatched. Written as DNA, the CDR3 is TGTGCCAGCAGCTTCGGGACAGCATACAATGAGCAGTTCTTC. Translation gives CASSFGTAYNEQFF. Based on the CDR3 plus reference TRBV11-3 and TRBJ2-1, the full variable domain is EAGVVQSPRYKIIEKKQPVAFWCNPISGHNTLYWYLQNLGQGPELLIRYENEEAVDDSQLPKDRFSAERLKGVDSTLKIQPAELGDSAVYLCASSFGTAYNEQFFGPGTRLTVL.

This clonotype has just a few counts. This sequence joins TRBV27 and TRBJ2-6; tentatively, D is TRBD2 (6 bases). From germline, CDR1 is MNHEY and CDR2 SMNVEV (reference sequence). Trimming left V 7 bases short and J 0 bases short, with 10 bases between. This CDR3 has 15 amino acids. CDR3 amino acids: CASKNGGSGANVLTF. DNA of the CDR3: TGTGCCAGCAAAAACGGGGGCTCTGGGGCCAACGTCCTGACTTTC.

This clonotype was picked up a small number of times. The CDR3 sequence: CASSLFRGVGDTQYF. The CDR3 bases are TGTGCCAGCAGCTTATTTCGGGGAGTCGGTGATACGCAGTATTTT. V usage is TRBV7-9 and J usage is TRBJ2-3, with a possible D match to TRBD2 (5 bases). Germline V gives CDR1 SEHNR, CDR2 FQNEAQ (reference sequence). The ends were cut back, 2 bases at V and 6 bases at J, with 15 bases in the middle. The CDR3 length is 15 residues.

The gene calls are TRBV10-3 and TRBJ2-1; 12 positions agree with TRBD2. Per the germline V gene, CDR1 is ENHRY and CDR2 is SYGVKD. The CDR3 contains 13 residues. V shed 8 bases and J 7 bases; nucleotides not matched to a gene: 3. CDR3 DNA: TGTGCCATCGGGGGGACTAGCGGGAATGAGCAGTTCTTC. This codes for CAIGGTSGNEQFF.

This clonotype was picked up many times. The CDR3 bases are TGCAGTGCTAGATATAATCTAGGGGGCGGAGAGACCCAGTACTTC. It codes for CSARYNLGGGETQYF. The chain combines TRBV20-1 with TRBJ2-5; 7 positions agree with TRBD1. V lost 2 bases and J lost 4; bases outside the gene matches: 10. This CDR3 is 15 amino acids long. Germline V gene sequence: CDR1 DFQATT, CDR2 SNEGSKA (reference sequence).

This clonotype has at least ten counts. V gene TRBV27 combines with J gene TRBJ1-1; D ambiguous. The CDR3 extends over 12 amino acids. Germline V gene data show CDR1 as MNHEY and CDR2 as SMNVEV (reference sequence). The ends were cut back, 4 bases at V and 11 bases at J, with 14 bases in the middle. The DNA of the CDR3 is TGTGCCAGCAGTTCCTGGTCCCAGGAGGCTTTCTTT. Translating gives CASSSWSQEAFF.

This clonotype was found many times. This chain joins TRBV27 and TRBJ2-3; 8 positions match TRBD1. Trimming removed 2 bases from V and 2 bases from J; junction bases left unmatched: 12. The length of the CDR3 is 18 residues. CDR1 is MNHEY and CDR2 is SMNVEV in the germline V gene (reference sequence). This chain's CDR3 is CASSLRAGGFIFTDTQYF. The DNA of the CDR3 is TGTGCCAGCAGTTTACGGGCAGGGGGCTTTATTTTCACAGATACGCAGTATTTT.

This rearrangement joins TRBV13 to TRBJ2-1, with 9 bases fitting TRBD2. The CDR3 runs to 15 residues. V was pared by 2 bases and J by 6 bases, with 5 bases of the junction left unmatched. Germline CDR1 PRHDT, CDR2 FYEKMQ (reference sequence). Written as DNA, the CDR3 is TGTGCCAGCAGCTTAAGGCGGGAGGGCCCCAATGAGCAGTTCTTC. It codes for CASSLRREGPNEQFF.

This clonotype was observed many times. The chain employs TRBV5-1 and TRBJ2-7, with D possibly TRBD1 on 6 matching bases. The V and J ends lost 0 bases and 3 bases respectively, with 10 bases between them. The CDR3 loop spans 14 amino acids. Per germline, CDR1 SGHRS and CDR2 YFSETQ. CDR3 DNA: TGCGCCAGCAGCTTGGACAGGGACCACTACGAGCAGTACTTC. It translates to CASSLDRDHYEQYF.

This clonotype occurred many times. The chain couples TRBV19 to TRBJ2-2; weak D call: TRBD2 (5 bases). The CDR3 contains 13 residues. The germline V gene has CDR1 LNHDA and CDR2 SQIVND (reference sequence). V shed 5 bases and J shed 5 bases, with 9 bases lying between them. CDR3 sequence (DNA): TGTGCCAGTAGTTCGGGGTGGACCGGGGAGCTGTTTTTT. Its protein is CASSSGWTGELFF.

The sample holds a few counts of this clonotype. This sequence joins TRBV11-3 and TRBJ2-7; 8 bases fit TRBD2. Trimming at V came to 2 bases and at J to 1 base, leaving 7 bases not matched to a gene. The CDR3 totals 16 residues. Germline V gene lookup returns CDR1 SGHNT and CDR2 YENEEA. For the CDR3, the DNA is TGTGCCAGCAGCTTATATAGCGGGACTCTATCCTACGAGCAGTACTTC. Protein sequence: CASSLYSGTLSYEQYF.

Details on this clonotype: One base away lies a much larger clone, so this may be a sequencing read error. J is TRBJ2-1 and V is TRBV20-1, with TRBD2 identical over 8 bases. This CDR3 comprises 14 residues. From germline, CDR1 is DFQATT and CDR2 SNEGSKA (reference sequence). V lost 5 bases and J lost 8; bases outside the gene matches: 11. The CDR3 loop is CSARGLSGNYEQFF. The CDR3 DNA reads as TGCAGTGCTCGTGGTCTTAGCGGGAATTATGAGCAGTTCTTC.

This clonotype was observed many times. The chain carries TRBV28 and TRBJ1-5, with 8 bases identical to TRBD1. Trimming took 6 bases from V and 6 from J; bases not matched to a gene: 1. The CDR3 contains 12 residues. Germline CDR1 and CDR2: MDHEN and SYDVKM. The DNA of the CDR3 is TGTGCCAGCAGAACAGGGGGTCAGCCCCAGCATTTT. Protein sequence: CASRTGGQPQHF. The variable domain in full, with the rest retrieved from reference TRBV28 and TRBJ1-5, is DVKVTQSSRYLVKRTGEKVFLECVQDMDHENMFWYRQDPGLGLRLIYFSYDVKMKEKGDIPEGYSVSREKKERFSLILESASTNQTSMYLCASRTGGQPQHFGDGTRLSIL.

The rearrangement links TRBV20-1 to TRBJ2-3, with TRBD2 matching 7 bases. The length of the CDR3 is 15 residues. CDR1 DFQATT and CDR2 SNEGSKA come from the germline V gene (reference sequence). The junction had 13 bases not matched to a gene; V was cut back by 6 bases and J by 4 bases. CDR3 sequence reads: CSALAGGSVADTQYF. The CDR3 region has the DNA TGCAGTGCGCTGGCCGGGGGGAGTGTTGCAGATACGCAGTATTTT.

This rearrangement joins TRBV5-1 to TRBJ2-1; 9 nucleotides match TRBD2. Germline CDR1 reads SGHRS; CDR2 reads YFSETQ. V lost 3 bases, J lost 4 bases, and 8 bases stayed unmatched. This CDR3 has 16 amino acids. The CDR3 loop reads CASSSGGGRGYNEQFF. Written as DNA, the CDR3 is TGCGCCAGCAGCTCGGGGGGCGGGAGGGGGTACAATGAGCAGTTCTTC.

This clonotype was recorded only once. CDR3 residues: CSARDLGDTDEKLFF. DNA for the CDR3: TGCAGTGCTAGAGATCTAGGGGACACCGATGAAAAACTGTTTTTT. The chain employs TRBV20-1 and TRBJ1-4; the D gene is possibly TRBD1 (6 bases). Germline V gene lookup returns CDR1 DFQATT and CDR2 SNEGSKA (reference sequence). The CDR3 consists of 15 residues. V gave up 0 bases and J gave up 6 bases, with 14 bases separating them.

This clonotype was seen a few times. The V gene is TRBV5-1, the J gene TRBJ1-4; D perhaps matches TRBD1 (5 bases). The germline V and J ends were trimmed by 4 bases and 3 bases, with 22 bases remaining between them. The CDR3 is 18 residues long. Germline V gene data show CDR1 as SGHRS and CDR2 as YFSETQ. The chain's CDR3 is CASSQDSLPNPANEKLFF. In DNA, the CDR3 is TGCGCCAGCAGCCAAGACAGTCTCCCCAATCCGGCTAATGAAAAACTGTTTTTT.

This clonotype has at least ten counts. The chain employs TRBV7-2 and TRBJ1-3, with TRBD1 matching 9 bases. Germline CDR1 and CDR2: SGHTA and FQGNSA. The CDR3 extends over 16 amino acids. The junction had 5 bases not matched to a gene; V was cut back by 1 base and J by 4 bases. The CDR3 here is CASSLVNRGLGNTIYF. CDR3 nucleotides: TGTGCCAGCAGCTTAGTAAACAGGGGGCTCGGAAACACCATATATTTT.

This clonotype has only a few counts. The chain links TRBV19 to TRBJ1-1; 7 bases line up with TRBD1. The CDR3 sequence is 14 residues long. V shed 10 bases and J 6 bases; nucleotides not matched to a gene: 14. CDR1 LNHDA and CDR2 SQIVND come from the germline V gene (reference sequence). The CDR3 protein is CATQRMTGKAEAFF. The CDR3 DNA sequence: TGTGCCACCCAAAGAATGACAGGGAAGGCTGAAGCTTTCTTT.

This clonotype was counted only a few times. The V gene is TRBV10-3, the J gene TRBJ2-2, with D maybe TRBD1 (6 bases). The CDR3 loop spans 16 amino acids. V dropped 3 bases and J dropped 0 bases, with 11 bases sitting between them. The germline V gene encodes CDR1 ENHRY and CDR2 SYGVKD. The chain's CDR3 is CAISDPWGPNTGELFF. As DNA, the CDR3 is TGTGCCATCAGTGACCCTTGGGGGCCGAACACCGGGGAGCTGTTTTTT.

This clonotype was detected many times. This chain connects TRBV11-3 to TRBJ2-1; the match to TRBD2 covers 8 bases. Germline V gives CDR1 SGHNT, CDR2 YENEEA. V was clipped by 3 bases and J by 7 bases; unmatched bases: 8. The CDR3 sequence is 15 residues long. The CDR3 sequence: CASSFEGLDSNEQFF. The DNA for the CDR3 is TGTGCCAGCAGCTTCGAGGGACTAGACTCAAATGAGCAGTTCTTC.